These T cell receptor beta chains were read from a single sample in a study of T-cell memory formation after mild COVID-19. A single record per CDR3 protein comes from TCRdb applying MiXCR to the 5' RACE reads. The sample lists 300,000 or so distinct CDR3 sequences; 15% to 20% were seen once. The specimen was PBMCs or a T cell subset sorted from them (not recorded which). These receptors were taken from a man aged 18 to 29 who had mild COVID-19 (a few samples of this study predate the infection). Cell type and time point are not known. The CDR3 runs from the conserved cysteine through the conserved F or W. D genes are given only for firm matches. Expanded clones are given a class, and other clones once, few, many or no size at all.

clone_size: .
j_call: TRBJ1-5
d_call: .
v_call: TRBV6-5
cdr3_nt: TGTGCCAGCAGTCCCTGGGGAGGGGATCAGCCCCAGCATTTT
cdr3_aa: CASSPWGGDQPQHF

clone_size: many
j_call: TRBJ2-5
d_call: .
v_call: TRBV4-3
cdr3_nt: TGCGCCAGCAGCAAAGGGACTCTGGAGACCCAGTACTTC
cdr3_aa: CASSKGTLETQYF

clone_size: few
j_call: TRBJ1-1
d_call: TRBD1
v_call: TRBV5-1
cdr3_nt: TGCGCCAGCACCGGGACAGCGATGAACACTGAAGCTTTCTTT
cdr3_aa: CASTGTAMNTEAFF

clone_size: few
j_call: TRBJ1-2
d_call: .
v_call: TRBV18
cdr3_nt: TGTGCCAGCTCACCAGAGGGAGGGGCTTATATGTATGGCTACACCTTC
cdr3_aa: CASSPEGGAYMYGYTF

clone_size: few
j_call: TRBJ1-2
d_call: .
v_call: TRBV5-1
cdr3_nt: TGCGCCAGCAGCTTCGAAGACAGAGGATCAATCTATGGCTACACCTTC
cdr3_aa: CASSFEDRGSIYGYTF

clone_size: .
j_call: TRBJ1-1
d_call: .
v_call: TRBV7-2
cdr3_nt: TGTGCCAGCAGCTTAGTGTTGAGGTCGGGAGCTTTCTTT
cdr3_aa: CASSLVLRSGAFF

clone_size: many
j_call: TRBJ2-2
d_call: .
v_call: TRBV4-1
cdr3_nt: TGCGCCAGCAGTCCGAGGTCTCCAGGGGAGAACACCGGGGAGCTGTTTTTT
cdr3_aa: CASSPRSPGENTGELFF

clone_size: few
j_call: TRBJ2-7
d_call: .
v_call: TRBV5-1
cdr3_nt: TGCGCCAGCAGCTGGATGTACGAGCAGTACTTC
cdr3_aa: CASSWMYEQYF

clone_size: few
j_call: TRBJ1-3
d_call: .
v_call: TRBV12-3/TRBV12-4
cdr3_nt: TGTGCCAGCAGTCTGTTACGTGGAAACACCATATATTTT
cdr3_aa: CASSLLRGNTIYF

clone_size: many
j_call: TRBJ2-1
d_call: .
v_call: TRBV7-6
cdr3_nt: TGTGCCAGCAGCTTAGCGGTAGCCAATGAGCAGTTCTTC
cdr3_aa: CASSLAVANEQFF

clone_size: many
j_call: TRBJ2-2
d_call: .
v_call: TRBV5-1
cdr3_nt: TGCGCCAGCAGCCTCAATTTAAGGACAGCTAACACCGGGGAGCTGTTTTTT
cdr3_aa: CASSLNLRTANTGELFF

clone_size: .
j_call: TRBJ2-2
d_call: .
v_call: TRBV4-2
cdr3_nt: TGTGCCAGCAGCCTTGGAGCGACTAGTGCGAACACCGGGGAGCTGTTTTTT
cdr3_aa: CASSLGATSANTGELFF

clone_size: few
j_call: TRBJ2-1
d_call: TRBD1
v_call: TRBV5-1
cdr3_nt: TGCGCCAGCAGCGCACAGGGGGAACAACAGTTCTTC
cdr3_aa: CASSAQGEQQFF

clone_size: few
j_call: TRBJ1-5
d_call: TRBD1
v_call: TRBV12-3/TRBV12-4
cdr3_nt: TGTGCCAGCAGTTTAACAGGGGTGACTCAGCCCCAGCATTTT
cdr3_aa: CASSLTGVTQPQHF

clone_size: few
j_call: TRBJ1-2
d_call: .
v_call: TRBV14
cdr3_nt: TGTGCCAGCAGCCAAGTCCGGGACTCGCTGGCAGGCTACACCTTC
cdr3_aa: CASSQVRDSLAGYTF

clone_size: few
j_call: TRBJ2-7
d_call: .
v_call: TRBV5-4
cdr3_nt: TGTGCCAGCAGCTTGGGACCGTCCCGGGAGCTCTACGAGCAGTACTTC
cdr3_aa: CASSLGPSRELYEQYF

clone_size: few
j_call: TRBJ1-2
d_call: .
v_call: TRBV5-1
cdr3_nt: TGCGCCAGCAGCTTGTGGGGACAACAGTCCTATGGCTACACCTTC
cdr3_aa: CASSLWGQQSYGYTF

clone_size: few
j_call: TRBJ2-4
d_call: .
v_call: TRBV3-1
cdr3_nt: TGTGCCAGCAGCGTGAGGGGTTCAGCCAAAAACATTCAGTACTTC
cdr3_aa: CASSVRGSAKNIQYF

clone_size: few
j_call: TRBJ2-5
d_call: .
v_call: TRBV10-3
cdr3_nt: TGTGCCATCAGTGAGCCCGGGCGCGGGAAAGAGACCCAGTACTTC
cdr3_aa: CAISEPGRGKETQYF

clone_size: few
j_call: TRBJ2-2
d_call: TRBD1
v_call: TRBV5-1
cdr3_nt: TGCGCCAGCACCCTCAACCCCGGGACAGGGGAGTCGGGGGAGCTGTTTTTT
cdr3_aa: CASTLNPGTGESGELFF

clone_size: many
j_call: TRBJ1-2
d_call: .
v_call: TRBV7-3
cdr3_nt: TGTGCCAGCAGGAGCGGGACATTTGGCTACACCTTC
cdr3_aa: CASRSGTFGYTF

clone_size: many
j_call: TRBJ2-3
d_call: .
v_call: TRBV6-5
cdr3_nt: TGTGCCAGCAGTTACCGAACAGGTAGCACAGATACGCAGTATTTT
cdr3_aa: CASSYRTGSTDTQYF

clone_size: .
j_call: TRBJ1-2
d_call: .
v_call: TRBV4-1
cdr3_nt: TGCGCCAGCAGCCAAGATCATCGGGGCTCCGCTGGCTACACCTTC
cdr3_aa: CASSQDHRGSAGYTF

clone_size: few
j_call: TRBJ2-7
d_call: .
v_call: TRBV6-2/TRBV6-3
cdr3_nt: TGTGCCAGTCTCCGTGGGGACTCGTCCTACGAGCAGTACTTC
cdr3_aa: CASLRGDSSYEQYF

clone_size: .
j_call: TRBJ2-1
d_call: TRBD2
v_call: TRBV5-1
cdr3_nt: TGCGCCAGCAGCCCGAGGGGGAGCTCTAGCCTAGCGGGTACCTACAATGAGCAGTTCTTC
cdr3_aa: CASSPRGSSSLAGTYNEQFF

clone_size: .
j_call: TRBJ1-1
d_call: .
v_call: TRBV25-1
cdr3_nt: TGTGCCAGCTCTCGGTCCCTCGAAGCTTTCTTT
cdr3_aa: CASSRSLEAFF

clone_size: .
j_call: TRBJ1-2
d_call: TRBD1
v_call: TRBV6-5
cdr3_nt: TGTGCCAGCAGTTCCCCGGGACAGGGGACCTATGGCTACACCTTC
cdr3_aa: CASSSPGQGTYGYTF